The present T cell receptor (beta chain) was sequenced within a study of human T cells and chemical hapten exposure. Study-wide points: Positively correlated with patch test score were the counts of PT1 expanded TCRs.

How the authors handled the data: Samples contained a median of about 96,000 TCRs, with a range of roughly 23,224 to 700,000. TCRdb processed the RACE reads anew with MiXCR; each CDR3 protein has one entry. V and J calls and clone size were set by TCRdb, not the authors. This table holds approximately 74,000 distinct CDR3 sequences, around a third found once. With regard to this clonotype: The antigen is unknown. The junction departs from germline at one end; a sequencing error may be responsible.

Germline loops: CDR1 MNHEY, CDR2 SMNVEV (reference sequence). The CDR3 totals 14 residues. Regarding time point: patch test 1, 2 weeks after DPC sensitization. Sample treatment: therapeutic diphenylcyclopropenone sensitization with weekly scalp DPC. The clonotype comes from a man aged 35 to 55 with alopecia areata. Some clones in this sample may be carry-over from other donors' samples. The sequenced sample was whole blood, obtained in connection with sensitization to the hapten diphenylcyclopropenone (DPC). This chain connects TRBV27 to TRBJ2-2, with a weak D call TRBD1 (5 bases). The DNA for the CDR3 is TGTGCCAGCAGTATATCAGGGTTCACCGGGGAGCTGTTTTTT. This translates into CASSISGFTGELFF.